The T cell receptor (beta chain) under discussion was sequenced for a study of shared clonotypes between healthy human individuals. It was across several immunoSEQ plates that each subset's genomic DNA was evenly split. Sequencing was performed with immunoSEQ multiplex PCR; in TCRdb, only in-frame clones are kept and a portion is missing. The table has approximately 110,000 clones, roughly 66% seen once; the top ten hold approximately 23%. The CD8 memory fraction combined CD45RO+ cells with TemRA cells (CCR7-negative CD45RA+). With 7 bases removed from V and 6 bases from J, the gap between germline ends came to 19 bases. CDR1 is MDHEN and CDR2 is SYDVKM in the germline V gene. This CDR3 comprises 15 residues.

This clonotype was sampled from a woman in her 30s in good health. Sequencing was done on a sample of memory CD8+ T cells sorted from blood. Subset of the sample: CD45RO+ cells pooled with CCR7-negative TemRA cells. This chain joins TRBV28 and TRBJ1-5, with D possibly being TRBD1 (5 bases). The CDR3 DNA reads as TGTGCCAGCACTGGGACTCTCGGCCAGGGTCAGCCCCAGCATTTT. This gives the protein CASTGTLGQGQPQHF. Full variable domain (missing parts from reference TRBV28 and TRBJ1-5): DVKVTQSSRYLVKRTGEKVFLECVQDMDHENMFWYRQDPGLGLRLIYFSYDVKMKEKGDIPEGYSVSREKKERFSLILESASTNQTSMYLCASTGTLGQGQPQHFGDGTRLSIL.